The clone carrying this TCR beta chain was picked up one time. The data originate from a study of blood T cell repertoires in COVID-19. In the study overall: The United States, Italy and Spain provided the acute and convalescent COVID-19 samples.

Trimming removed 6 bases from V and 8 bases from J, with 14 bases in between. The length of the CDR3 is 12 residues. The germline CDR1 and CDR2 sequences are SQVTM and ANQGSEA. Measured with immunoSEQ multiplex PCR; TCRdb has only the in-frame clones, and not every one. This sample has 250,000 to 300,000 clones, with around four fifths found just once. Specimen: peripheral blood. The rearrangement uses TRBV29-1 and TRBJ2-1, with a possible D match to TRBD2 (5 bases). The TCR comes from a man between 60 and 75 years old who had recovered from COVID-19. The CDR3 DNA sequence: TGCAGCGTCCGGAAAGATAGCGATGAGCAGTTCTTC. Translating gives CSVRKDSDEQFF.